This T cell receptor (beta chain) derives from a study of shared clonotypes between healthy human individuals (dated by TCRdb to the early 2020s). For the study in its entirety: The cohort comprised two women and a few men aged 18 to 49 years. Per donor, three plates each were used for CD4 naive and CD4 memory, two for CD8 naive, and one for CD8 memory. To estimate repertoire size and how much clonotype sharing occurs between individuals, the study deeply sequenced the blood TCR repertoires of several healthy adults. To increase sequencing depth and limit assay-specific biases, different laboratories used diverse techniques to prepare libraries and sequence TCR repertoires. Per donor, leukapheresis produced somewhere between about 0.9 and 9 billion PBMCs. The paper as a whole reports these results and caveats: Higher generation probabilities were observed for clonotypes shared by all four sorted-subset donors than for non-shared clonotypes. Naive subsets generally had larger estimated clonotype richness than memory subsets did. Because the study included a small number of donors, the genetic and exposure-history diversity represented was limited. Rarefaction of sorted-subset datasets indicated incomplete sequencing despite the large sequencing depth. Only blood was sampled, and tissue TCR repertoires likely differ from those in blood. Across a handful of donors, about 5% of naive CD4, roughly 3.8% of naive CD8, 2.3% of memory CD4, and under 0.45% of memory CD8 clonotypes were shared. Based on pairwise subsampling, the degree of clonotype sharing among donors was expected to be affected by sequencing depth.

This clone was picked up many times. Its antigen remains undetermined. Base qualities are missing; no much larger clone stands one base away. The germline V and J ends show losses of 7 bases and 3 bases respectively, and no gene match explains 5 bases of the junction. The germline V gene gives CDR1 as MNHNS and CDR2 as SASEGT. Including the terminal cysteine and phenylalanine, the CDR3 comprises 14 residues. The sequence is cut down to CDR3 DNA, 42 bases in frame from base 1. The donors were healthy, HIV-negative adults with no recently reported acute infections or vaccinations. All donors were Caucasian adults living in Nashville, Tennessee, USA. CD8 memory samples combined magnetically selected CD45RO+ cells with CCR7-negative CD45RA+ effector memory (TemRA) cells. After blood collection by leukapheresis, PBMCs were isolated using Ficoll-Histopaque density gradient centrifugation and then cryopreserved in the vapor phase of liquid nitrogen. Purity and quantity of every magnetically sorted T cell population were checked by analytical flow cytometry. From each sorted fraction, genomic DNA was isolated and quantified by UV absorbance on a Nanodrop 2000c.

Using the deep immunoSEQ assay, TCR CDR3 regions were amplified from genomic DNA by multiplex PCR. Extracted genomic DNA from each cell subset was spread evenly across all wells of several immunoSEQ 96-well plates, with each plate serving as a replicate. Each replicate PCR for sorted subsets received roughly 200 ng genomic DNA, equal to some 32,000 T cell genomes. The purified libraries were quantified using a Qubit 3.0 fluorometer, sized with a Bioanalyzer 2100, and then quantified again using the KAPA Library Quantification kit. Each immunoSEQ 96-well plate was sequenced on its own single-read 150-cycle Illumina NextSeq 550 flow cell. As for the authors' bioinformatics: The immunoSEQ output contained only junctional sequences without quality scores, so filtering could not match that applied to full-length reads. Sequences were annotated with PyIR, a Python wrapper for IgBLAST v1.9, using IMGT germline references to assign V/J genes and CDR3. Reads were filtered out if the reads had weak V/J assignments (E-value above 1e-6), no CDR3, stop codons, out-of-frame junctions, or ambiguous translated residues. A V3J clonotype was defined by an identical inferred V gene, J gene, and CDR3 amino acid sequence. To compute the percentage overlap between repertoires, the number of shared unique clonotypes was divided by the size of the smaller repertoire. Three approaches were used to assess repertoire richness: RTK rarefaction, the Chao1 estimator, and Recon v2.1 estimates of unobserved clonotypes. OLGA was used to compute generation probabilities for all TCRbeta clonotypes that the gDNA method yielded from a handful of donors. The table comes from immuneACCESS by way of TCRdb, which keeps in-frame sequences with V and J called. Part of the clones is missing from these tables; in studies checked, under half for an unresolved V gene and the rest for unknown reasons. V, J and clone size are those of that table, while D and trimming were read from the DNA. Recorded for this sample are some 120,000 clones; over 65% of them occurred a single time. Jointly, the top ten make up roughly 24% of the sample.

Here the chain combines TRBV6-1 and TRBJ2-2; 7 bases in the middle match TRBD1. The sequenced sample consisted of memory CD8+ T cells sorted from blood. The sample's cell subset or site, from its label and the paper: CD45RO+ cells pooled with CCR7-negative TemRA cells. The source of this sequence is a woman in her 30s in good health. DNA sequence: TGTGCCAGCACTCCAGGGACAGACACCGGGGAGCTGTTTTTT. Its protein reads: CASTPGTDTGELFF.